What follows are 26 T cell receptor beta chains derived from one specimen sequenced in a study of beta chain features in type 1 diabetes. Expressed TCRB transcripts were sequenced because the entire RNA isolate underwent reverse transcription. Sequencing was performed with immunoSEQ multiplex PCR; in TCRdb, only in-frame clones are kept and a portion is missing. The data hold hundreds of thousands of clones, with roughly 12% observed a single time. The specimen sequenced was naive CD4+ T cells from blood. The source of these receptors is a man younger than 35 in good health.

Ten or more counts support this clone. V and J are TRBV29-1 and TRBJ2-1, with 9 bases that match TRBD1. The CDR3 has 12 residues. J lost 5 bases, V lost 8 bases, and 4 bases had no gene match. Germline lookup yields CDR1 SQVTM and CDR2 ANQGSEA. The CDR3 loop is CSIDRGDNEQFF. The CDR3 DNA reads as TGCAGCATCGACAGGGGGGACAATGAGCAGTTCTTC.

The sample holds a few counts of this clone. The chain is built from TRBV19 and TRBJ1-1; TRBD1 matches at 7 bases. Germline values: CDR1 LNHDA, CDR2 SQIVND (reference sequence). This CDR3 comprises 15 residues. After removal of 4 bases from V and 6 bases from J, the junction contained 11 bases not matched to a gene. The CDR3 is CASSKSTGLSSEAFF. CDR3 bases: TGTGCCAGTAGTAAATCGACAGGGTTGTCGTCTGAAGCTTTCTTT.

V usage is TRBV6-6 and J usage is TRBJ1-1; D is unresolved. The CDR3 runs to 13 residues. CDR1 MNHNY and CDR2 SVGAGI come from the germline V gene (reference sequence). V was pared by 2 bases and J by 1 base, with 5 bases between. The CDR3 region has the DNA TGTGCCAGCAGTTACGCGCCGAACACTGAAGCTTTCTTT. This sequence encodes CASSYAPNTEAFF.

There are a few counts of this clone. The same CDR3 also results from other DNA sequences found in this sample. V usage is TRBV5-1 and J usage is TRBJ2-1; the match to TRBD1 covers 10 bases. The CDR3 runs 15 residues. The V and J ends lost 4 bases and 2 bases, in that order; junction bases with no gene match: 3. Looked up from germline, CDR1 is SGHRS and CDR2 is YFSETQ. The CDR3 DNA follows: TGCGCCAGCAGCCCGGGACAGGGGACCTACAATGAGCAGTTCTTC. Residues: CASSPGQGTYNEQFF.

This sequence joins TRBV5-1 and TRBJ2-7; no clear D gene. The CDR3 consists of 15 residues. Looked up from germline, CDR1 is SGHRS and CDR2 is YFSETQ. The V end was cut by 4 bases, the J end by 0 bases, with 14 bases between. The CDR3 reads CASSQDSDPSYEQYF. CDR3 in DNA: TGCGCCAGCAGCCAAGACTCTGATCCCTCCTACGAGCAGTACTTC.

This clone was observed a handful of times. The chain joins TRBV28 to TRBJ2-1; D is perhaps TRBD2 (5 bases). Germline V gene data show CDR1 as MDHEN and CDR2 as SYDVKM. V lost 5 bases to trimming and J lost 14 bases, with 19 bases between them. The CDR3 totals 13 residues. The DNA of the CDR3 is TGTGCCAGCAGTCTACATAGCGACAAAAAGGAGTTCTTC. Its protein product is CASSLHSDKKEFF.

The V gene is TRBV7-2, the J gene TRBJ2-1; D remains unclear. The germline V and J ends were trimmed by 6 bases and 0 bases, with 15 bases remaining between them. The CDR3 has 16 amino acids. Germline V gives CDR1 SGHTA, CDR2 FQGNSA. CDR3 loop: CASSSLTRPSYNEQFF. The CDR3 DNA follows: TGTGCCAGCAGTTCACTGACTCGCCCCTCCTACAATGAGCAGTTCTTC.

V usage is TRBV14 and J usage is TRBJ2-1, with 14 bases lining up with TRBD2. Trimming took 1 base from V and 7 from J; bases not matched to a gene: 3. This CDR3 is 16 amino acids long. Germline V CDR1 and CDR2: SGHDN, FVKESK. This chain's CDR3 is CASSQVWTSGRNEQFF. CDR3 in DNA: TGTGCCAGCAGCCAAGTATGGACTAGCGGGAGGAATGAGCAGTTCTTC.

In its sample, this clone was seen a few times. This chain links TRBV2 with TRBJ1-5; D not resolved. The germline CDR1 and CDR2 sequences are SNHLY and FYNNEI. V was trimmed by 0 bases and J by 5 bases, leaving 8 bases between them. The CDR3 length is 14 residues. The CDR3 region is CASSEAGLDQPQHF. The CDR3 coding sequence is TGTGCCAGCAGTGAAGCTGGACTAGATCAGCCCCAGCATTTT. The full variable domain, with the rest looked up from reference TRBV2 and TRBJ1-5, is EPEVTQTPSHQVTQMGQEVILRCVPISNHLYFYWYRQILGQKVEFLVSFYNNEISEKSEIFDDQFSVERPDGSNFTLKIRSTKLEDSAMYFCASSEAGLDQPQHFGDGTRLSIL.

This clone turned up a few times. This chain connects TRBV18 to TRBJ2-7; D is undetermined. Germline CDR1 is KGHSH and CDR2 is LQKENI. The V gene lost 2 bases and the J gene lost 3 bases, with 8 bases spanning the gap. This CDR3 has 13 amino acids. CDR3 bases: TGTGCCAGCTCACCAGAGTCCGGCTACGAGCAGTACTTC. It is translated as CASSPESGYEQYF.

V and J are TRBV7-2 and TRBJ2-7; D gene ambiguous. Trimming took off 1 base at V and 0 bases at J, with 13 bases between the two ends. The germline V gene has CDR1 SGHTA and CDR2 FQGNSA. The CDR3 runs to 16 residues. The chain's CDR3 is CASSLVSRQSSYEQYF. CDR3 sequence (DNA): TGTGCCAGCAGCTTAGTATCCAGGCAAAGCTCCTACGAGCAGTACTTC.

This clone was counted only a few times. The V and J genes are TRBV4-3 and TRBJ2-4; no clear D. Trimming removed 0 bases from V and 10 bases from J, with 16 bases in between. The CDR3 runs 15 residues. Germline CDR1 LGHNA, CDR2 YSLEER. CDR3 bases: TGCGCCAGCAGCCAAGACCCCGGTATTTCCCGAATTCAGTACTTC. Translating it yields CASSQDPGISRIQYF.

The rearrangement joins TRBV9 to TRBJ2-7; 7 positions agree with TRBD1. Trimming removed 0 bases from V and 2 bases from J; junction bases left unmatched: 2. CDR1 SGDLS and CDR2 YYNGEE come from the germline V gene. The CDR3 contains 14 residues. CDR3 sequence reads: CASSVEGTAYEQYF. CDR3 nucleotides: TGTGCCAGCAGCGTAGAGGGGACAGCCTACGAGCAGTACTTC.

This clone was recorded many times. V is TRBV7-9 and J is TRBJ2-1, with D perhaps matching TRBD2 (5 bases). The germline CDR1 and CDR2 sequences are SEHNR and FQNEAQ (reference sequence). Trimming cost V 1 base and J 0 bases, with 7 bases left between them. The CDR3 runs 15 residues. The CDR3 loop is CASSLVGSSYNEQFF. CDR3 DNA sequence: TGTGCCAGCAGCTTAGTGGGGAGCTCCTACAATGAGCAGTTCTTC. Full variable domain (outside the CDR3, taken from reference TRBV7-9 and TRBJ2-1): DTGVSQNPRHKITKRGQNVTFRCDPISEHNRLYWYRQTLGQGPEFLTYFQNEAQLEKSRLLSDRFSAERPKGSFSTLEIQRTEQGDSAMYLCASSLVGSSYNEQFFGPGTRLTVL.

The chain has TRBV5-1 and TRBJ2-1; 11 bases fit TRBD2. V lost 7 bases, J lost 6 bases, and 12 bases stayed unmatched. This CDR3 comprises 16 residues. Germline V gives CDR1 SGHRS, CDR2 YFSETQ. CDR3 sequence: CASCLPTSGSGNEQFF. The CDR3 DNA sequence: TGCGCCAGCTGCCTCCCAACTAGCGGGAGTGGCAATGAGCAGTTCTTC.

This clone was observed a few times. V is TRBV9 and J is TRBJ2-7; 11 bases are a match to TRBD2. With 2 bases clipped from V and 2 bases from J, the junction kept 6 bases outside the gene matches. This CDR3 spans 16 amino acids. CDR1 is SGDLS and CDR2 is YYNGEE in the germline V gene. For the CDR3, the DNA is TGTGCCAGCAGCGTCGCCGGGACTAGCGGTACCTACGAGCAGTACTTC. This encodes CASSVAGTSGTYEQYF.

V and J are TRBV4-2 and TRBJ1-5; the D is unclear. CDR3 length: 15 residues. Trimming shortened V by 0 bases and J by 4 bases, and 10 bases separated the two germline ends. Germline V lookup: CDR1 LGHNA, CDR2 YNFKEQ. The CDR3 DNA reads as TGTGCCAGCAGCCAAGAGTCATCGGTAAATCAGCCCCAGCATTTT. It specifies CASSQESSVNQPQHF.

The table lists this clone with a few counts. This chain links TRBV28 with TRBJ1-4, with D possibly being TRBD1 (5 bases). The length of the CDR3 is 14 residues. The ends were cut back, 5 bases at V and 4 bases at J, with 11 bases in the middle. Germline assignment: CDR1 MDHEN and CDR2 SYDVKM. In nucleotides, the CDR3 is TGTGCCAGCAGTAAATCAGGGAATAATGAAAAACTGTTTTTT. It encodes CASSKSGNNEKLFF.

This chain uses TRBV28 with TRBJ1-5, with a weak D call TRBD1 (5 bases). The CDR3 consists of 13 residues. The V gene lost 7 bases and the J gene lost 4 bases, with 11 bases spanning the gap. Per germline, CDR1 MDHEN and CDR2 SYDVKM. Written as DNA, the CDR3 is TGTGCCAGCACCTGGACATTAAATCAGCCCCAGCATTTT. Translation: CASTWTLNQPQHF.

The V call is TRBV28, the J call TRBJ1-5, with 8 bases lining up with TRBD1. CDR1 and CDR2 (germline): MDHEN, SYDVKM. J was trimmed by 3 bases and V by 5 bases; bases with no gene match: 3. The CDR3 extends over 14 amino acids. The CDR3: CASSRTGTNQPQHF. CDR3 nucleotides: TGTGCCAGCAGTAGGACAGGGACCAATCAGCCCCAGCATTTT.

This clone was observed a few times. The chain couples TRBV28 to TRBJ2-5, with a possible D match to TRBD1 (6 bases). Germline-derived CDR1 and CDR2 are MDHEN and SYDVKM. This CDR3 has 15 amino acids. V dropped 5 bases and J dropped 1 base, with 14 bases sitting between them. The CDR3: CASSVPGHIQETQYF. The CDR3, as DNA: TGTGCCAGCAGTGTACCGGGACATATCCAAGAGACCCAGTACTTC.

V and J are TRBV11-2 and TRBJ2-5; 13 bases fit TRBD2. V dropped 5 bases and J dropped 5; count of bases not matched to a gene: 2. CDR3 size: 14 residues. CDR1 and CDR2 (germline): SGHAT, FQNNGV. In DNA, the CDR3 is TGTGCCAGCAGCGTACTAGCGGGGGGGGAGACCCAGTACTTC. As protein: CASSVLAGGETQYF.

This clone was counted a few times. The chain uses TRBV5-4 and TRBJ2-3; 9 positions agree with TRBD2. Germline values: CDR1 SGHNT, CDR2 YYREEE (reference sequence). This CDR3 contains 16 residues. The trim removed 4 bases at V and 4 bases at J, leaving 10 bases unmatched. The chain's CDR3 is CASSPGTSRGSDTQYF. In nucleotides, the CDR3 is TGTGCCAGCAGCCCCGGGACTAGCCGAGGCTCAGATACGCAGTATTTT.

In its sample, this clone was seen a few times. The chain employs TRBV7-2 and TRBJ2-1; possibly TRBD2 for D (6 bases). CDR3 length: 16 amino acids. The germline CDR1 and CDR2 sequences are SGHTA and FQGNSA. V was pared by 5 bases and J by 7 bases, with 21 bases between. The CDR3 DNA is TGTGCCAGCAGCCTAATACCGGGACTGGGGAAAAATGAGCAGTTCTTC. Translated: CASSLIPGLGKNEQFF.

A few counts support this clone. The chain is built from TRBV11-1 and TRBJ2-1, with 7 nucleotides matching TRBD1. Germline CDR1 SGHAT, CDR2 FQDESV (reference sequence). The ends lost 3 bases at V and 12 bases at J; junction bases unmatched: 8. The CDR3 extends over 13 amino acids. CDR3: CASSLWTGRVQFF. The CDR3 DNA sequence: TGTGCCAGCAGCTTGTGGACAGGACGTGTGCAGTTCTTC.

In DNA, the CDR3 is TGCGCCAGCAGCCTAGGGACAGCCTATGGCTACACCTTC. Its protein is CASSLGTAYGYTF. The V and J genes are TRBV5-1 and TRBJ1-2; 7 bases are a match to TRBD1. The CDR3 is 13 residues long. CDR1 is SGHRS and CDR2 is YFSETQ in the germline V gene. The V and J ends lost 4 bases and 4 bases, in that order; junction bases with no gene match: 4.